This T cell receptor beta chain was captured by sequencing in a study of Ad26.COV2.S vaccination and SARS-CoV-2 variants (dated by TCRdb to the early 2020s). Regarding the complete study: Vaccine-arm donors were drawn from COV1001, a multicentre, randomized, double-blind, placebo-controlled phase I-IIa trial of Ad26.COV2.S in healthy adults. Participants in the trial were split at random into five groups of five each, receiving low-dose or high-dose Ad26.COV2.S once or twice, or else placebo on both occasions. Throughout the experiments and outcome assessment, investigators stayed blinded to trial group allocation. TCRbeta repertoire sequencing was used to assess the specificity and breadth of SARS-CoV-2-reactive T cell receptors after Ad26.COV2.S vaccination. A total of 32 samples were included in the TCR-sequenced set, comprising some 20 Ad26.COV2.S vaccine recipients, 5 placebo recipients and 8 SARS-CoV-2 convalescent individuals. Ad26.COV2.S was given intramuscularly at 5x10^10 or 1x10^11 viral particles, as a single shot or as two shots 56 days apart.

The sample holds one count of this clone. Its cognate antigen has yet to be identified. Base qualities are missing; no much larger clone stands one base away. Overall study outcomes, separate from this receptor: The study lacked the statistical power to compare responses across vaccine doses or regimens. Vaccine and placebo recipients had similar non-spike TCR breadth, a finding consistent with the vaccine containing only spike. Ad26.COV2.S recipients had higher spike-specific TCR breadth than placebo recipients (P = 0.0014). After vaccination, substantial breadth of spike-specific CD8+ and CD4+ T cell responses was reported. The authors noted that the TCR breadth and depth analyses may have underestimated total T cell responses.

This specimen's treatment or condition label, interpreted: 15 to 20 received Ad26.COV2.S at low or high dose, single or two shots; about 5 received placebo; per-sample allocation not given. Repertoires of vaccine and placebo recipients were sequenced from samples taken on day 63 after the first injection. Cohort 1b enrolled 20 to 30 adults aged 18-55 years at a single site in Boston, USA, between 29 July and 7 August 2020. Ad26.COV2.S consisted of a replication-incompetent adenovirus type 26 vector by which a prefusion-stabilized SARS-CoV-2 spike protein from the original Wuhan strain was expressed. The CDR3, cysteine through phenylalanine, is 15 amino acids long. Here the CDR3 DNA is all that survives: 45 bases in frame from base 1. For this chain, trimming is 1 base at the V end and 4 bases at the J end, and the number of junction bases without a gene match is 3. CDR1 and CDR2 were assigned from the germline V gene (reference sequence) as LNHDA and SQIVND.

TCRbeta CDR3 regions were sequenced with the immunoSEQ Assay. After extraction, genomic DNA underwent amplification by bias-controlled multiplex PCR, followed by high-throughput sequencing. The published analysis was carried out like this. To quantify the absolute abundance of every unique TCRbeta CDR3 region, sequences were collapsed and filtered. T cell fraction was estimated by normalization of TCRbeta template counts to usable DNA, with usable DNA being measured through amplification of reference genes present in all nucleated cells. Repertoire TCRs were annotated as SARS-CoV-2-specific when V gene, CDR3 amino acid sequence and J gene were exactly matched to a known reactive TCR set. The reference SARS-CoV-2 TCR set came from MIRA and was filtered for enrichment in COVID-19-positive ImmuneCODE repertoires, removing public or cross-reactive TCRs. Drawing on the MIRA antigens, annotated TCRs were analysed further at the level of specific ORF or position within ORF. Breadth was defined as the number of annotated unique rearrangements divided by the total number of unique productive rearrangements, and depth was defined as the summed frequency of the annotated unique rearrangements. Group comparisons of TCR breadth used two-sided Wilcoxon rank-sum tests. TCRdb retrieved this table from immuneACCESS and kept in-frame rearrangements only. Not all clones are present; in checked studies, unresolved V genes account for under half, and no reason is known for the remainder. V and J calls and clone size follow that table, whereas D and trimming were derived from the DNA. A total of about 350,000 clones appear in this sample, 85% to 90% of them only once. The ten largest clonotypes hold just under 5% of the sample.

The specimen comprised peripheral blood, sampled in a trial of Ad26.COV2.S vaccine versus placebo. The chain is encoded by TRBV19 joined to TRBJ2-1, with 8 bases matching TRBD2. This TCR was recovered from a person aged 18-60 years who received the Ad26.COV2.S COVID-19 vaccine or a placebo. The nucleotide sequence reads TGTGCCAGTAGTATAGTACCGGGGGGGTACAATGAGCAGTTCTTC. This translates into CASSIVPGGYNEQFF.